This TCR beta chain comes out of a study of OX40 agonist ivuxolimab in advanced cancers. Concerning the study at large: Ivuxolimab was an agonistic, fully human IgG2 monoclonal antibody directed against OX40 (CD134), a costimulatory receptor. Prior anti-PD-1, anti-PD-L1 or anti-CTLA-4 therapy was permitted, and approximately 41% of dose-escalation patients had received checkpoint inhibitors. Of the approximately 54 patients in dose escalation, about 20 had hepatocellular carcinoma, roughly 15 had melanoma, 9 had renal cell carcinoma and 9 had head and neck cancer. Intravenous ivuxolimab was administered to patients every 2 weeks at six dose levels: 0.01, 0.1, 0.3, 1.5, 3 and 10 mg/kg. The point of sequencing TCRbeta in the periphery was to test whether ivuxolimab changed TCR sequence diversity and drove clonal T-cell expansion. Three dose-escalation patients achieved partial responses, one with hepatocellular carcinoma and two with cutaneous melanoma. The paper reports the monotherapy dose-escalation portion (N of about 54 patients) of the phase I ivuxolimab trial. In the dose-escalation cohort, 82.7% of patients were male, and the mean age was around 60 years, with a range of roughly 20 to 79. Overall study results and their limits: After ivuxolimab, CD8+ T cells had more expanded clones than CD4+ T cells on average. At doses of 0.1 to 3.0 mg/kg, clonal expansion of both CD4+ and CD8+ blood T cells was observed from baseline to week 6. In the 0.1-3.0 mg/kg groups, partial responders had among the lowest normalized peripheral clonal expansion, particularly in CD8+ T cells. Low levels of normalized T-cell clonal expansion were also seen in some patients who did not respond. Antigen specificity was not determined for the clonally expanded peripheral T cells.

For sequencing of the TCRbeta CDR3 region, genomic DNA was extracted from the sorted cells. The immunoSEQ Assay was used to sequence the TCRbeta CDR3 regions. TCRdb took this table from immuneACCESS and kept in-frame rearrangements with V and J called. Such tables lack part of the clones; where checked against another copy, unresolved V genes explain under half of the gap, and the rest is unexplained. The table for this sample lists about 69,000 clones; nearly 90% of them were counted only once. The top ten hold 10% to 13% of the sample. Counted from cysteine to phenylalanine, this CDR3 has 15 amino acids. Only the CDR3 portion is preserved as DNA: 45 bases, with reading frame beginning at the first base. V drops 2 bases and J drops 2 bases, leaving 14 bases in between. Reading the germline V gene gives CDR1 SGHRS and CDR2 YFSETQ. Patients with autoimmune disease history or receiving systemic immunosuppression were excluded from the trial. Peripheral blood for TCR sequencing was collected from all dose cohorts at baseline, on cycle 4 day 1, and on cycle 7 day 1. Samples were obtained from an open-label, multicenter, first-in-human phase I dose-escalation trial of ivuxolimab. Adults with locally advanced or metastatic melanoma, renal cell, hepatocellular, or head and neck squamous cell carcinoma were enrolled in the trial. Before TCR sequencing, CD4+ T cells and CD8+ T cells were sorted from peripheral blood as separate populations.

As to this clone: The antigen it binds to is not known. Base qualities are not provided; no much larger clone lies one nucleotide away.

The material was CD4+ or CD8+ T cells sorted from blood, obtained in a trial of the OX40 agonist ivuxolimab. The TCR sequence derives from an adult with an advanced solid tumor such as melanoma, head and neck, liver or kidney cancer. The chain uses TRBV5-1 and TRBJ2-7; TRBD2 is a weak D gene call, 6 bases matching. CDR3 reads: CASSFGGSQAYEQYF. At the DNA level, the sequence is TGCGCCAGCAGCTTTGGGGGGTCGCAAGCCTACGAGCAGTACTTC.